What follows are 25 T cell receptor beta chains derived from one specimen sequenced in a study of patients and donors after allogeneic stem cell transplantation (dated by TCRdb to the early 2020s). Library creation used RT-PCR. Reads for this sample came from a NextSeq 550. The raw public reads went through TCRdb reprocessing: fastp at Q25, MiXCR clone calling, in-frame beta chains kept. Here each entry gathers all rows of one CDR3 protein and keeps the most common genes and DNA. Here the sample has about 160,000 distinct CDR3 sequences; roughly 30% occur a single time. The ten largest clones represent under 3.5% of the sample. The sequenced sample was blood, either unsorted or a sorted T cell fraction (not recorded which). The receptor source for this set is a human donor who was either an allogeneic HSCT recipient or a stem cell or donor lymphocyte infusion donor (not recorded which). It is not recorded whose cells these are; they may come from a transplant donor.

A single count supports this clonotype. The gene calls are TRBV7-6 and TRBJ2-1; 11 bases line up with TRBD2. CDR3 length: 16 amino acids. Germline assignment: CDR1 SGHVS and CDR2 FNYEAQ. The junction had 9 bases not matched to a gene; V was cut back by 5 bases and J by 6 bases. The CDR3: CASSPNPGLAANEQFF. The CDR3 nucleotides are TGTGCCAGCAGCCCTAACCCGGGACTAGCGGCCAATGAGCAGTTCTTC.

The rearrangement links TRBV9 to TRBJ1-4; 9 positions agree with TRBD1. Germline assignment: CDR1 SGDLS and CDR2 YYNGEE. The CDR3 loop spans 17 amino acids. V lost 0 bases to trimming and J lost 8 bases; unmatched junction nucleotides: 11. DNA of the CDR3: TGTGCCAGCAGCGTAGAGCCGGTGAGGACAGGGGACGAAAAACTGTTTTTT. This encodes CASSVEPVRTGDEKLFF.

Worth noting for this clonotype: A junction end diverges from the germline sequence, so it may reflect a read error. V is TRBV2 and J is TRBJ1-1; no firm D call. CDR1 and CDR2 (germline): SNHLY, FYNNEI. This CDR3 is 9 amino acids long. CDR3 nucleotides: TGTGCCAGCAGTGACCACCTACCTTTC. Translation: CASSDHLPF.

This clonotype was recorded a few times. The chain employs TRBV12-3 or TRBV12-4 and TRBJ2-1; 9 bases align to TRBD2. This CDR3 comprises 15 residues. J lost 4 bases, V lost 3 bases, and 4 bases had no gene match. Here the CDR3 reads CASSFSGRGYNEQFF. The CDR3 DNA sequence: TGTGCCAGCAGTTTTAGCGGGAGAGGGTACAATGAGCAGTTCTTC.

V and J are TRBV7-3 and TRBJ1-6, with TRBD1 matching over 8 bases. Trimming cost V 3 bases and J 10 bases; bases outside gene matches: 8. The CDR3 is made up of 15 amino acids. The germline V gene encodes CDR1 SGHTA and CDR2 FQGTGA. CDR3 in amino acids: CASSFRGRGISPLHF. CDR3 sequence (DNA): TGTGCCAGCAGCTTCAGGGGGCGCGGTATATCACCCCTCCACTTT.

This chain joins TRBV9 and TRBJ1-4; no definite D call. The ends were cut back, 3 bases at V and 3 bases at J, with 3 bases in the middle. There are 12 residues in the CDR3. Germline V gene data show CDR1 as SGDLS and CDR2 as YYNGEE. The chain's CDR3 is CASSASNEKLFF. CDR3 nucleotide sequence: TGTGCCAGCAGCGCGTCTAATGAAAAACTGTTTTTT.

The rearrangement joins TRBV7-2 to TRBJ1-5; D unresolved. The germline V gene has CDR1 SGHTA and CDR2 FQGNSA. The CDR3 runs 13 residues. Trimming shortened V by 2 bases and J by 3 bases, and 5 bases separated the two germline ends. CDR3 sequence reads: CASSLRNNQPQHF. The DNA for the CDR3 is TGTGCCAGCAGCTTACGGAACAATCAGCCCCAGCATTTT.

V gene TRBV20-1 combines with J gene TRBJ2-3; TRBD2 matches at 14 bases. Germline values: CDR1 DFQATT, CDR2 SNEGSKA (reference sequence). J gave up 3 bases and V 6 bases, and 8 bases lay outside the gene matches. This CDR3 is 16 amino acids long. DNA for the CDR3: TGCAGTGCAAAGGGACTAGCGGGAGCTAGGACAGATACGCAGTATTTT. Translation gives CSAKGLAGARTDTQYF.

The chain combines TRBV20-1 with TRBJ2-3; tentatively, D is TRBD1 or TRBD2 (5 bases each). The CDR3 runs to 15 residues. Per the germline V gene, CDR1 is DFQATT and CDR2 is SNEGSKA (reference sequence). The germline V and J ends were trimmed by 3 bases and 7 bases, with 20 bases remaining between them. The CDR3, as DNA: TGCAGTGCTAGTATCTGGACCGGGGCTCGAAATACGCAGTATTTT. This gives the protein CSASIWTGARNTQYF.

The chain has TRBV24-1 and TRBJ2-7; a possible D gene is TRBD1 (5 bases). V lost 2 bases and J lost 5, with 12 bases in between. The CDR3 length is 14 residues. The germline CDR1 and CDR2 sequences are KGHDR and SFDVKD. As DNA, the CDR3 is TGTGCCACCAGTGATTCAGGGCAACCCCACGAGCAGTACTTC. This translates into CATSDSGQPHEQYF.

This clonotype came up a few times. V is TRBV5-6 and J is TRBJ1-2, with unresolved D. CDR1 and CDR2 (germline): SGHDT, YYEEEE. The CDR3 consists of 14 residues. V lost 2 bases and J lost 10, with 18 bases in between. The CDR3 reads CASSLVDSRQDYTF. DNA for the CDR3: TGTGCCAGCAGCTTAGTGGACTCCCGTCAGGACTACACCTTC.

This clonotype has only a few counts. The chain joins TRBV5-1 to TRBJ2-1, with a possible D match to TRBD2 (6 bases). V shed 4 bases and J shed 7 bases, with 12 bases lying between them. From germline, CDR1 is SGHRS and CDR2 YFSETQ. CDR3 size: 13 residues. CDR3 region: CASSMEGLNEQFF. The CDR3, as DNA: TGCGCCAGCAGCATGGAGGGCCTTAATGAGCAGTTCTTC. Looking up the rest from reference TRBV5-1 and TRBJ2-1 gives the full variable domain: KAGVTQTPRYLIKTRGQQVTLSCSPISGHRSVSWYQQTPGQGLQFLFEYFSETQRNKGNFPGRFSGRQFSNSRSEMNVSTLELGDSALYLCASSMEGLNEQFFGPGTRLTVL.

This clonotype was observed many times. The chain couples TRBV25-1 to TRBJ2-7, with D tentatively TRBD1 (6 bases). The CDR3 is made up of 13 amino acids. The V gene's germline CDR1 is MGHDK and CDR2 SYGVNS. Trimming removed 11 bases from V and 2 bases from J, with 16 bases in between. CDR3 sequence reads: CAALNRVTYEQYF. In nucleotides, the CDR3 is TGTGCCGCTTTAAACAGGGTCACCTACGAGCAGTACTTC.

This chain uses TRBV9 with TRBJ1-2, with D tentatively TRBD1 (6 bases). V was shortened by 0 bases and J by 4 bases, with 19 bases between the two germline ends. The CDR3 has 17 amino acids. Looked up from germline, CDR1 is SGDLS and CDR2 is YYNGEE. The CDR3 reads CASSVDGGLAYPYGYTF. The CDR3 bases are TGTGCCAGCAGCGTAGATGGGGGGCTAGCTTATCCCTATGGCTACACCTTC.

This clonotype has only a few counts. The chain combines TRBV20-1 with TRBJ1-1, with D uncertain. V lost 6 bases to trimming and J lost 0 bases, with 11 bases between them. This CDR3 comprises 13 residues. Germline loops: CDR1 DFQATT, CDR2 SNEGSKA (reference sequence). CDR3 coding DNA: TGCAGTGCATGGACGTCCATGAACACTGAAGCTTTCTTT. It is translated as CSAWTSMNTEAFF.

This clonotype was seen a few times. The chain combines TRBV5-1 with TRBJ1-2; D unresolved. Trimming left V 0 bases short and J 4 bases short, with 13 bases between. Per germline, CDR1 SGHRS and CDR2 YFSETQ. The CDR3 has 15 amino acids. The CDR3 coding sequence is TGCGCCAGCAGCTTGGGGCGAGGGAGAGTCTATGGCTACACCTTC. This codes for CASSLGRGRVYGYTF.

This clonotype turned up a few times. The CDR3 DNA reads as TGCGCCAGCAGCTTGGGCGACAGGGGGTTGGATACGCAGTATTTT. Encoded protein: CASSLGDRGLDTQYF. The chain couples TRBV5-1 to TRBJ2-3; 9 bases agree with TRBD1. The J segment lost 6 bases and the V segment lost 0 bases, leaving 5 bases of the junction unmatched. CDR3 length: 15 residues. Germline V gene lookup returns CDR1 SGHRS and CDR2 YFSETQ.

CDR3 nucleotides: TGTGCCACCAGTGATCCCGGGACAGCGGGGTATGAAAAACTGTTTTTT. Encoded protein: CATSDPGTAGYEKLFF. The rearrangement uses TRBV24-1 and TRBJ1-4, with TRBD1 matching over 7 bases. CDR1 KGHDR and CDR2 SFDVKD come from the germline V gene. This CDR3 contains 16 residues. V shed 3 bases, J shed 6 bases, and the junction held 9 bases outside the gene matches.

This clonotype was seen a handful of times. The chain recombines TRBV12-3 or TRBV12-4 with TRBJ2-1, with D possibly TRBD2 on 7 matching bases. This CDR3 has 16 residues. The V and J ends lost 6 bases and 0 bases respectively, with 15 bases between them. In nucleotides, the CDR3 is TGTGCCAGCAGACAGGGAGGGTCGGACTCCTACAATGAGCAGTTCTTC. Amino acids: CASRQGGSDSYNEQFF.

This chain connects TRBV15 to TRBJ2-3; tentatively, D is TRBD1 (5 bases). V dropped 1 base and J dropped 2 bases, with 10 bases sitting between them. The CDR3 loop spans 15 amino acids. Germline-derived CDR1 and CDR2 are LNHNV and YYDKDF (reference sequence). The CDR3: CATSRVSGFTDTQYF. CDR3 coding DNA: TGTGCCACCAGCAGAGTGTCAGGGTTCACAGATACGCAGTATTTT.

The rearrangement links TRBV5-4 to TRBJ2-3; unclear D gene. Germline V gene lookup returns CDR1 SGHNT and CDR2 YYREEE (reference sequence). Deletions cut 0 bases from V and 4 bases from J, with 6 bases between. The CDR3 runs to 13 residues. The CDR3 DNA reads TGTGCCAGCAGCTTGGGAAGTTCAGATACGCAGTATTTT. As protein: CASSLGSSDTQYF. Based on the CDR3 plus reference TRBV5-4 and TRBJ2-3, the full variable domain is ETGVTQSPTHLIKTRGQQVTLRCSSQSGHNTVSWYQQALGQGPQFIFQYYREEENGRGNFPPRFSGLQFPNYSSELNVNALELDDSALYLCASSLGSSDTQYFGPGTRLTVL.

The chain uses TRBV12-3 or TRBV12-4 and TRBJ1-5; 7 bases are a match to TRBD1. The V gene end was trimmed by 5 bases and the J gene end by 9 bases; junction bases not matched to a gene: 10. CDR3 size: 14 residues. CDR3 coding DNA: TGTGCCAGCAGTCACACCGTACAGGGGCCGCCCCAGCATTTT. It is translated as CASSHTVQGPPQHF.

This rearrangement joins TRBV9 to TRBJ2-7; 11 bases align to TRBD1. V was clipped by 3 bases and J by 4 bases; unmatched bases: 9. Germline V gives CDR1 SGDLS, CDR2 YYNGEE. The CDR3 extends over 16 amino acids. The CDR3 sequence is CASSALNGQGAYEQYF. CDR3 DNA: TGTGCCAGCAGCGCACTAAATGGACAGGGGGCTTACGAGCAGTACTTC.

V and J are TRBV20-1 and TRBJ1-1; D is perhaps TRBD1 (5 bases). CDR3 size: 12 residues. Germline V CDR1 and CDR2: DFQATT, SNEGSKA (reference sequence). Trimming took off 5 bases at V and 4 bases at J, with 11 bases between the two ends. Here the CDR3 reads CSAFDSSTEAFF. CDR3 in DNA: TGCAGTGCTTTTGACAGTTCCACTGAAGCTTTCTTT.

This clonotype was seen more than once but under ten times. V usage is TRBV24-1 and J usage is TRBJ2-2, with 7 bases identical to TRBD2. With V trimmed by 9 bases and J by 4 bases, 7 bases remained unmatched. CDR1 KGHDR and CDR2 SFDVKD come from the germline V gene. There are 14 residues in the CDR3. CDR3 amino acids: CATSPSGPTGELFF. DNA for the CDR3: TGTGCCACCTCACCTAGCGGACCCACCGGGGAGCTGTTTTTT.